These T cell receptor beta chains were read from a single sample in a study of cytomegalovirus exposure and HLA in healthy donors. Method: immunoSEQ multiplex PCR; TCRdb's copy keeps in-frame clones and lacks some. The sample includes some 180,000 clones, around 74% of them seen just once. Material: PBMCs. The origin of the receptors is a male donor in good health and CMV-seronegative. The CDR3 runs from the conserved cysteine through the conserved F or W. D genes are given only for firm matches. For some rows the clone size is stated as once, few or many, or as a class when expanded; others skip it.

V,J,size,D,DNA,CDR3
TRBV5-4,TRBJ2-1,-,TRBD2,TGTGCCAGCAGCCTACGACTAGCGGGAGAGGTTGAGCAGTTCTTC,CASSLRLAGEVEQFF
TRBV28,TRBJ2-7,-,-,TGTGCCAGCAGGTCTGGAGAATCCTACGAGCAGTACTTC,CASRSGESYEQYF
TRBV6-5,TRBJ2-7,-,TRBD1,TGTGCCAGCAGTTACTCTGGGGACAGGGCCTCCTACGAGCAGTACTTC,CASSYSGDRASYEQYF
TRBV28,TRBJ2-7,once,TRBD1,TGTGCCAGCAGTTTCTTCGACAGGGGCTACGAGCAGTACTTC,CASSFFDRGYEQYF
TRBV5-1,TRBJ1-1,-,-,TGCGCCAGCAGCTTGTCTCATGGGGCAAACGTAGCTTTCTTT,CASSLSHGANVAFF
TRBV19,TRBJ1-3,-,-,TGTGCCAGTAACGCCCGAGACTCTGGAAACACCATATATTTT,CASNARDSGNTIYF
TRBV6-5,TRBJ1-6,-,TRBD1,TGTGCCAGCCAACCGGGACAGGGGGTAGGTTCACCCCTCCACTTT,CASQPGQGVGSPLHF
TRBV5-1,TRBJ2-7,-,-,TGCGCCAGCAGCTTGGCCGTAGAGACCTACGAGCAGTACTTC,CASSLAVETYEQYF
TRBV5-1,TRBJ1-5,-,TRBD1,TGCGCCAGCAGCCTGACAGGGGTAGATCAGCCCCAGCATTTT,CASSLTGVDQPQHF
TRBV5-4,TRBJ2-3,-,TRBD2,TGTGCCAGCAGCTTGAGCGGGAGTCTGACAGATACGCAGTATTTT,CASSLSGSLTDTQYF
TRBV6-6,TRBJ1-2,-,-,TGTGCCAGCAGCCCCGTCTCCGGAGCAAGCTATGGCTACACCTTC,CASSPVSGASYGYTF
TRBV6-6,TRBJ2-3,-,-,TGTGCCAGCAGTTACGGGACTCTCACAACAGATACGCAGTATTTT,CASSYGTLTTDTQYF
TRBV6-5,TRBJ2-2,few,-,TGTGCCAGCAGTACCACAGGACGGTACGGGGAGCTGTTTTTT,CASSTTGRYGELFF
TRBV6-5,TRBJ2-1,-,-,TGTGCCAGCAGTTACTCTGGACAAAGGTCCCAGTTCTTC,CASSYSGQRSQFF
TRBV7-9,TRBJ1-5,-,TRBD1,TGTGCCAGCAGGCTTTACGTAACAGGGGGCAGTAATCAGCCCCAGCATTTT,CASRLYVTGGSNQPQHF
TRBV6-5,TRBJ2-7,-,TRBD1,TGTGCCAGCAGGGTGCCGGGGACAGGGATCCACGAGCAGTACTTC,CASRVPGTGIHEQYF
TRBV9,TRBJ1-1,-,-,TGTGCCAGCAGCGTAGGTGCAGGGGTAAGGGTGGGTGAAGCTTTCTTT,CASSVGAGVRVGEAFF
TRBV19,TRBJ1-3,-,-,TGTGCCAGTAGTATTTACGGCGGGAGCTCTGGAAACACCATATATTTT,CASSIYGGSSGNTIYF
TRBV11-3,TRBJ2-2,-,-,TGTGCCAGCAGCTTACGGAGAGGTTCCCCCGGGGAGCTGTTTTTT,CASSLRRGSPGELFF
TRBV6-1,TRBJ2-1,few,TRBD2,TGTGCCAGCAGGCCCGGGACTAGCGGGAGACATGAGCAGTTCTTC,CASRPGTSGRHEQFF
TRBV28,TRBJ1-2,-,-,TGTGCCAGCAGTTTAGGCGCAGGTAACTATGGCTACACCTTC,CASSLGAGNYGYTF
TRBV11-2,TRBJ2-1,-,-,TGTGCCAGCAGAATAGGGTTGGGGGACTCCTCCTACAATGAGCAGTTCTTC,CASRIGLGDSSYNEQFF
TRBV6-5,TRBJ2-7,-,TRBD2,TGTGCCAGCAGTTACTCATTAGGCGGGAGCCACGAGCAGTACTTC,CASSYSLGGSHEQYF
TRBV5-1,TRBJ2-3,-,-,TGCGCCAGCAGCGCGGGGGGACAGCGCACAGATACGCAGTATTTT,CASSAGGQRTDTQYF
TRBV6-1,TRBJ1-5,-,-,TGTGCCAGCAGCCTCGACAGGTATAGCAATCAGCCCCAGCATTTT,CASSLDRYSNQPQHF
TRBV7-9,TRBJ2-7,-,-,TGTGCCAGCAGCTTAGGTCAGGGATGGTACGAGCAGTACTTC,CASSLGQGWYEQYF
TRBV15,TRBJ1-6,-,-,TGTGCCACCAGCAGAGAGAGCGGGGGACCCTATAATTCACCCCTCCACTTT,CATSRESGGPYNSPLHF
TRBV10-2,TRBJ2-1,-,TRBD2,TGCGCCAGCAGATCGAGCGGGGGGGCCTACAATGAGCAGTTCTTC,CASRSSGGAYNEQFF
TRBV7-9,TRBJ1-2,-,-,TGTGCCAGCAGCTTAGGCAGGGCTTCTGACTATGGCTACACCTTC,CASSLGRASDYGYTF
TRBV19,TRBJ2-7,-,-,TGTGCCAGTAACCGGGAATTAGGAAACTACGAGCAGTACTTC,CASNRELGNYEQYF
TRBV6-6,TRBJ2-1,-,-,TGTGCCAGCAGACACCGGGACATTGTGGTCAATGAGCAGTTCTTC,CASRHRDIVVNEQFF
TRBV30,TRBJ1-1,-,TRBD1,TGTGCCTGGAGGGGGACAGGGGGCGGGGAAGCTTTCTTT,CAWRGTGGGEAFF
TRBV5-1,TRBJ2-3,-,-,TGCGCCAGCAGCGGCAACACAGATACGCAGTATTTT,CASSGNTDTQYF
TRBV4-3,TRBJ2-3,once,TRBD1,TGCGCCAGCAGCCAAGCTCCCTTTGACAGGGGATCAATAGATACGCAGTATTTT,CASSQAPFDRGSIDTQYF
TRBV7-6,TRBJ2-1,-,-,TGTGCCAGCGGGTCGAGGACTGGAGACAATGAGCAGTTCTTC,CASGSRTGDNEQFF
TRBV10-1,TRBJ2-5,-,TRBD1,TGCGCCAGCAGTGCGGACAGGGAATGGGAGACCCAGTACTTC,CASSADREWETQYF
TRBV6-1,TRBJ1-5,-,-,TGTGCCAGCAGTATACAGGTGGGCAGCAATCAGCCCCAGCATTTT,CASSIQVGSNQPQHF
TRBV6-5,TRBJ2-2,-,-,TGTGCCAGCAGTCGGGACACCGGGGAGCTGTTTTTT,CASSRDTGELFF
TRBV30,TRBJ1-6,-,-,TGTGCCTGGAGCTCAGACTATAATTCACCCCTCCACTTT,CAWSSDYNSPLHF
TRBV5-1,TRBJ2-1,once,TRBD1,TGCGCCAGCAGATCTCGGGCCGGGACAGGGGAAAATGAGCAGTTCTTC,CASRSRAGTGENEQFF
TRBV19,TRBJ2-1,-,TRBD1,TGTGCCAGTAGTCCACAGGGGAATGAGCAGTTCTTC,CASSPQGNEQFF
TRBV2,TRBJ2-6,-,TRBD1,TGTGCCAGCAGGGGGACAGGGAGAGGGGCCAACGTCCTGACTTTC,CASRGTGRGANVLTF
TRBV5-1,TRBJ2-3,-,TRBD2,TGCGCCAGCAGCCTCTACCGACTAGCGGCCACAGATACGCAGTATTTT,CASSLYRLAATDTQYF
TRBV19,TRBJ2-7,-,-,TGTGCCAGTAGTACTCTCCTATCCTACGAGCAGTACTTC,CASSTLLSYEQYF
TRBV28,TRBJ2-3,-,-,TGTGCCAGCAGTTTATTTGGGCGCAAGGCAGATACGCAGTATTTT,CASSLFGRKADTQYF
TRBV15,TRBJ1-2,-,-,TGTGCCACCAGCAGACACGGGGAGGGGCCTAACTATGGCTACACCTTC,CATSRHGEGPNYGYTF
TRBV28,TRBJ2-5,-,-,TGTGCCAGCAGTTTAGTCAAAGAGACCCAGTACTTC,CASSLVKETQYF
TRBV6-5,TRBJ2-7,-,-,TGTGCCAGCAGTTACTCCCAGGGGTCCTACGAGCAGTACTTC,CASSYSQGSYEQYF
TRBV11-2,TRBJ2-1,-,-,TGTGCCAGCAGCTTAAGTGCGACAGACAATGAGCAGTTCTTC,CASSLSATDNEQFF
TRBV7-9,TRBJ2-5,-,-,TGTGCCAGCACCCTGGGGGGTCTCCAAGAGACCCAGTACTTC,CASTLGGLQETQYF
TRBV2,TRBJ2-3,-,-,TGTGCCAGCAGTGAGCTAAGTAGCACAGATACGCAGTATTTT,CASSELSSTDTQYF
TRBV27,TRBJ2-1,-,TRBD1,TGTGCCAGCAGTTTGTCAGGGGGTCGGAATGAGCAGTTCTTC,CASSLSGGRNEQFF
TRBV27,TRBJ2-3,-,-,TGTGCCAGCTGGACTACAGATACGCAGTATTTT,CASWTTDTQYF
TRBV2,TRBJ2-1,-,TRBD2,TGTGCCAGCAGTGAAATGCGGCTAGCGGGGTCCTACAATGAGCAGTTCTTC,CASSEMRLAGSYNEQFF
TRBV29-1,TRBJ2-1,-,-,TGCAGCGTTGGAGCGAATGAGCAGTTCTTC,CSVGANEQFF
TRBV7-9,TRBJ1-2,-,-,TGTGCCAGCAGCTCTAGCGGCAGGGCGTACTATGGCTACACCTTC,CASSSSGRAYYGYTF
TRBV6-6,TRBJ2-7,-,TRBD2,TGTGCCAGCAGTTACGAGCGGGGTCCCTACGAGCAGTACTTC,CASSYERGPYEQYF